The rows below give T cell receptor beta chains drawn from one sample of a study of blood T cell repertoires in COVID-19. Sequencing was performed with immunoSEQ multiplex PCR; in TCRdb, only in-frame clones are kept and a portion is missing. The profile shows about 250,000 clones, over 75% of them singletons. Material for sequencing was peripheral blood. Receptor source: a woman aged 25 to 39 with acute or convalescent COVID-19. Both conserved end residues are part of each CDR3. The order of the fields is clone size, J gene, V gene, D gene, CDR3 DNA, CDR3 protein. A D gene is named only where the DNA matches it firmly. Size tells how often a clone was seen (once, few, many) or the class of an expanded clone, and some rows leave it out.

once | TRBJ2-1 | TRBV4-1 | . | TGCGCCAGCAGGTTAGGGCTAGCGACTTACAATGAGCAGTTCTTC | CASRLGLATYNEQFF
few | TRBJ2-1 | TRBV9 | TRBD2 | TGTGCCAGCAGCGTGCACGGGACTAGCGGGAATACTGAGCAGTTCTTC | CASSVHGTSGNTEQFF
. | TRBJ1-2 | TRBV7-9 | TRBD1 | TGTGCCAGCAGCTTCCTCTCGGACAGGGGGAAGGACTATGGCTACACCTTC | CASSFLSDRGKDYGYTF
. | TRBJ1-4 | TRBV11-3 | . | TGTGCCAGCAGTCGCCGAGTCGGAGGCACTAATGAAAAACTGTTTTTT | CASSRRVGGTNEKLFF
. | TRBJ2-7 | TRBV7-9 | TRBD1 | TGTGCCAGCAGCTCTACCACCGGGACAGGGACCTACGAGCAGTACTTC | CASSSTTGTGTYEQYF
. | TRBJ2-7 | TRBV19 | . | TGTGCCAGTAGAGTGGGAGGCGAGCAGTACTTC | CASRVGGEQYF
. | TRBJ2-7 | TRBV7-9 | TRBD1 | TGTGCCAGCAGCTTCGTTAACAGGGGGCCGTACGAGCAGTACTTC | CASSFVNRGPYEQYF
. | TRBJ2-2 | TRBV3-1/TRBV3-2 | TRBD2 | TGTGCCAGCAGCCAGAGGACTAGCGGGAGGGATAGGGAGCTGTTTTTT | CASSQRTSGRDRELFF
. | TRBJ2-3 | TRBV4-2 | TRBD2 | TGTGCCAGCAGCCCCCTGCTTAGGGGACTAGCGGGAGAGGTCACAGATACGCAGTATTTT | CASSPLLRGLAGEVTDTQYF
. | TRBJ1-4 | TRBV27 | TRBD1 | TGTGCCAGCATGAGACAGGGGGCAGGTGAAAAACTGTTTTTT | CASMRQGAGEKLFF
. | TRBJ1-5 | TRBV19 | . | TGTGCCAGTAGTTTCCGACAGTTCAATCAGCCCCAGCATTTT | CASSFRQFNQPQHF
. | TRBJ2-1 | TRBV19 | TRBD2 | TGTGCCAGTAGTCGGCTAGCGGGGAACAATGAGCAGTTCTTC | CASSRLAGNNEQFF
few | TRBJ2-1 | TRBV6-2/TRBV6-3 | TRBD2 | TGTGCCAGCAGCTTAAACACGCTTCTAGCGGGACCTAATGAGCAGTTCTTC | CASSLNTLLAGPNEQFF
few | TRBJ2-7 | TRBV11-2 | TRBD2 | TGTGCCAGCAGCCTCCCCCGCGGGAGGGCCGCCGAGCAGTACTTC | CASSLPRGRAAEQYF
. | TRBJ2-7 | TRBV5-1 | . | TGCGCCAGCAGCTTCGGTGGGGCTTACGAGCAGTACTTC | CASSFGGAYEQYF
. | TRBJ2-7 | TRBV4-3 | . | TGCGCCAGCAGCCAAGTGGTAGCGGACTACGAGCAGTACTTC | CASSQVVADYEQYF
. | TRBJ2-7 | TRBV27 | . | TGTGCCAGCAGTTTATTTTCCGGTCATGAGCAGTACTTC | CASSLFSGHEQYF
. | TRBJ1-4 | TRBV7-2 | TRBD1 | TGTGCCAGCAGCTTAGACAGGGGGCCAACTAATGAAAAACTGTTTTTT | CASSLDRGPTNEKLFF
. | TRBJ2-3 | TRBV6-2/TRBV6-3 | TRBD2 | TGTGCCAGCAGTTACACGGCGGGGCTAGCGGGAGGGCCGGGCACAGATACGCAGTATTTT | CASSYTAGLAGGPGTDTQYF
. | TRBJ2-3 | TRBV7-9 | TRBD2 | TGTGCCAGCAGCTTTCCCGCGGGAGGAGATACGCAGTATTTT | CASSFPAGGDTQYF
. | TRBJ2-2 | TRBV19 | TRBD1 | TGTGCCAGTAGAAGACAGGGGATCGTGGCCGGGGAGCTGTTTTTT | CASRRQGIVAGELFF
. | TRBJ2-7 | TRBV6-5 | TRBD2 | TGTGCCAGCAGGGCGGTGGCGGGAGTCCCCTACGAGCAGTACTTC | CASRAVAGVPYEQYF
. | TRBJ2-2 | TRBV10-1 | TRBD1 | TGCGCCAGAGACAGGGGATTGGCGAACACCGGGGAGCTGTTTTTT | CARDRGLANTGELFF
. | TRBJ2-7 | TRBV5-4 | TRBD2 | TGTGCCAGCAGCTGGATGACTAGCGTTCCCCTGGACGAGCAGTACTTC | CASSWMTSVPLDEQYF
. | TRBJ1-2 | TRBV5-1 | TRBD1 | TGCGCCAGCAGCTCCGGGACAGTCTATGGCTACACCTTC | CASSSGTVYGYTF
. | TRBJ1-5 | TRBV10-3 | TRBD1 | TGTGCCATCAGTGAGGGACAGGATAGCAATCAGCCCCAGCATTTT | CAISEGQDSNQPQHF
. | TRBJ2-2 | TRBV5-4 | . | TGTGCCAGCAGCCCCGGAGACAGTCGCACCGGGGAGCTGTTTTTT | CASSPGDSRTGELFF
. | TRBJ1-4 | TRBV9 | . | TGTGCCAGCAGCGTAGTGGGAGGCACTAATGAAAAACTGTTTTTT | CASSVVGGTNEKLFF
few | TRBJ2-7 | TRBV5-4 | TRBD2 | TGTGCCAGCGGTACGAGCCCGACTAGCGGGAGTTTTGACGAGCAGTACTTC | CASGTSPTSGSFDEQYF
. | TRBJ2-2 | TRBV6-1 | . | TGTGCCAGCAGTGATGCGGTCGGGGAGCTGTTTTTT | CASSDAVGELFF
once | TRBJ2-5 | TRBV11-2 | . | TGTGCCAGCAGCTACTTACGGGTCGGGGCCCAGTACTTC | CASSYLRVGAQYF
. | TRBJ2-2 | TRBV7-2 | . | TGTGCCAGCAGCTTAGTTGCGTTCGGGGAGCTGTTTTTT | CASSLVAFGELFF
. | TRBJ2-3 | TRBV27 | . | TGTGCCAGCAGTTTAGGTTTGCTAGCTGCAGATACGCAGTATTTT | CASSLGLLAADTQYF
. | TRBJ1-3 | TRBV4-2 | TRBD1 | TGTGCCAGCAGCTTACAGGACAGGGCCGACTCTGGAAACACCATATATTTT | CASSLQDRADSGNTIYF
. | TRBJ2-2 | TRBV7-9 | . | TGTGCCAGCAGCTTAGTCAGGGGAGTCACCGGGGAGCTGTTTTTT | CASSLVRGVTGELFF
once | TRBJ1-4 | TRBV19 | . | TGTGCCAGTAGTCCCCGACAGGAAAGAAATGAAAAACTGTTTTTT | CASSPRQERNEKLFF
. | TRBJ2-3 | TRBV4-1 | TRBD2 | TGCGCCAGCAGCCAAGATGAACTAGCGGGAGTACAAGATACGCAGTATTTT | CASSQDELAGVQDTQYF
. | TRBJ1-1 | TRBV25-1 | . | TGTGCCACCCGGGCGGGGCCTACCCCGGCTGAAGCTTTCTTT | CATRAGPTPAEAFF
. | TRBJ1-1 | TRBV6-5 | . | TGTGCCAGCAGTTCCCCACAGGGCCTGAACACTGAAGCTTTCTTT | CASSSPQGLNTEAFF
once | TRBJ1-1 | TRBV30 | . | TGTGCCTGGACGCGGACTGAAGCTTTCTTT | CAWTRTEAFF
. | TRBJ1-5 | TRBV6-5 | . | TGTGCCAGCAGTTATGGCCAGGGCAATCAGCCCCAGCATTTT | CASSYGQGNQPQHF
. | TRBJ2-7 | TRBV5-1 | TRBD1 | TGCGCCAGCACCCGGACAGGGGATGAGCAGTACTTC | CASTRTGDEQYF
few | TRBJ1-3 | TRBV7-9 | . | TGTGCCAGCAGCATTGGACAGAGAAGAAACACCATATATTTT | CASSIGQRRNTIYF
. | TRBJ2-1 | TRBV4-3 | TRBD2 | TGCGCCAGCAGCCAAGATCCTAGCGGGAGCTCCTCCTACAATGAGCAGTTCTTC | CASSQDPSGSSSYNEQFF
. | TRBJ2-7 | TRBV30 | . | TGTGCCTGGAGATTCGGGGGAAGCTCCTACGAGCAGTACTTC | CAWRFGGSSYEQYF
. | TRBJ2-7 | TRBV27 | . | TGTGCCAGCAGAGGGGTTTGGTACGAGCAGTACTTC | CASRGVWYEQYF
. | TRBJ2-7 | TRBV7-2 | . | TGTGCCAGCAGCTTAGGAGTCTACGAGCAGTACTTC | CASSLGVYEQYF
. | TRBJ1-1 | TRBV30 | . | TGTGCCGGGAAGACAGGCCGAAACACTGAAGCTTTCTTT | CAGKTGRNTEAFF
. | TRBJ2-3 | TRBV29-1 | . | TGCAGCGCTGGGGACACCCTGAGCACAGATACGCAGTATTTT | CSAGDTLSTDTQYF
. | TRBJ2-3 | TRBV6-5 | TRBD1 | TGTGCCAGCAGTCGGGACAGGGGTATGGATACGCAGTATTTT | CASSRDRGMDTQYF